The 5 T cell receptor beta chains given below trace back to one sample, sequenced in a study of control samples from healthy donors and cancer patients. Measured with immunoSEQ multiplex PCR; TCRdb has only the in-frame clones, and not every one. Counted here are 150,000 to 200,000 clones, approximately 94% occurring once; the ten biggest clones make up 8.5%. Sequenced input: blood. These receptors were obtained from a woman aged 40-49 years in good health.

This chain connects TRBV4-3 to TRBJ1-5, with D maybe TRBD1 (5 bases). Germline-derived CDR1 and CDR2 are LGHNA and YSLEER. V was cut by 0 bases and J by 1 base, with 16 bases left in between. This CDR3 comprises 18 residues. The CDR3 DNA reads TGCGCCAGCAGCCAAGATTCGGCATTTTGGGGGAGCAATCAGCCCCAGCATTTT. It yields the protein CASSQDSAFWGSNQPQHF.

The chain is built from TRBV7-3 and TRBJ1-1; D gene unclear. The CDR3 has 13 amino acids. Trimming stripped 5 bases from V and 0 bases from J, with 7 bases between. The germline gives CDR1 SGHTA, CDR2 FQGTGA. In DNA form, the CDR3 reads TGTGCCAGCAGCCTGGGAATGAACACTGAAGCTTTCTTT. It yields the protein CASSLGMNTEAFF. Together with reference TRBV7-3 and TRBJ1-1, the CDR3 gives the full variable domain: GAGVSQTPSNKVTEKGKYVELRCDPISGHTALYWYRQSLGQGPEFLIYFQGTGAADDSGLPNDRFFAVRPEGSVSTLKIQRTERGDSAVYLCASSLGMNTEAFFGQGTRLTVV.

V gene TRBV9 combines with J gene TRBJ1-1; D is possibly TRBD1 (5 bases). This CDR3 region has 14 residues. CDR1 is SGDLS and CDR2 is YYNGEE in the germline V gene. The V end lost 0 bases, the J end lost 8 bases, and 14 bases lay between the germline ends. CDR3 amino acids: CASSVGGSVREAFF. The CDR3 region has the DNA TGTGCCAGCAGCGTAGGGGGGTCAGTCAGGGAAGCTTTCTTT.

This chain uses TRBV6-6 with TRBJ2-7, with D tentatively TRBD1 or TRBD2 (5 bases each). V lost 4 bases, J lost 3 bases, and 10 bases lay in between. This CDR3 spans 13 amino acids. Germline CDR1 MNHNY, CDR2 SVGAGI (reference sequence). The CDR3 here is CASSSTGGYEQYF. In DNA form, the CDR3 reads TGTGCCAGCAGTTCGACTGGGGGCTACGAGCAGTACTTC.

As DNA, the CDR3 is TGTGCCAGCAGTTGGGGGACAGGGGGCTTTAGTAATTCACCCCTCCACTTT. As protein: CASSWGTGGFSNSPLHF. This chain links TRBV5-4 with TRBJ1-6; 12 positions agree with TRBD1. Germline assignment: CDR1 SGHNT and CDR2 YYREEE (reference sequence). The V gene end was trimmed by 5 bases and the J gene end by 6 bases; junction bases not matched to a gene: 9. The CDR3 extends over 17 amino acids.